These T cell receptor beta chains were read from a single sample in a study of blood T cell repertoires in COVID-19. Libraries were prepared by immunoSEQ multiplex PCR; TCRdb keeps only in-frame clonotypes and omits some of them. The sample records hundreds of thousands of clones, 85% to 90% being singletons. The sample was PBMCs or T cells enriched from blood (not recorded which). Source of these receptors: a man aged 25 to 40 who had recovered from COVID-19. CDR3s include the opening cysteine and the closing phenylalanine or tryptophan. D genes are given only for firm matches. Clone size is shown for a subset of rows, as once, few, many or a class of expanded clone.

size | J | D | V | DNA | CDR3
NA | TRBJ1-2 | TRBD1 | TRBV10-2 | TGCGCCAGCAGCGCCACTGCGGGACAGGGGTATGGCTACACCTTC | CASSATAGQGYGYTF
NA | TRBJ1-5 | NA | TRBV2 | TGTGCCAGCAGTGAAGCGCCCGGGTGGTCCGGCAATCAGCCCCAGCATTTT | CASSEAPGWSGNQPQHF
NA | TRBJ2-2 | TRBD1 | TRBV15 | TGTGCCACCAGCAGAGACAGGACAGGGATGAACACCGGGGAGCTGTTTTTT | CATSRDRTGMNTGELFF
NA | TRBJ1-5 | NA | TRBV29-1 | TGCAGCGTACAGGACACCAATCAGCCCCAGCATTTT | CSVQDTNQPQHF
NA | TRBJ1-1 | NA | TRBV19 | TGTGCCAGTCAGACAGGGAACACTGAAGCTTTCTTT | CASQTGNTEAFF
NA | TRBJ1-1 | TRBD1 | TRBV19 | TGTGCCAGTAGACAGGGGACTGAAGCTTTCTTT | CASRQGTEAFF
NA | TRBJ2-4 | TRBD1 | TRBV7-8 | TGTGCCAGCAGCTTCTCGCTAGCTTCCGGGACAGAAGGGAAGCAGGCCAAAAACATTCAGTACTTC | CASSFSLASGTEGKQAKNIQYF
once | TRBJ1-5 | TRBD1 | TRBV2 | TGTGCCAGCAGTCGGGGACAGCTCGGGGGCAATCAGCCCCAGCATTTT | CASSRGQLGGNQPQHF
NA | TRBJ1-4 | NA | TRBV7-2 | TGTGCCAGCAGCCGGCGGAAAGCAACTAATGAAAAACTGTTTTTT | CASSRRKATNEKLFF
NA | TRBJ2-1 | NA | TRBV23-1 | TGCGCCAGCAGTAAAGCGACTAGTCCGGATGAGCAGTTCTTC | CASSKATSPDEQFF
NA | TRBJ1-3 | NA | TRBV28 | TGTGCCAGCAGTTTAAGTGGGGCCGGCTCTGGAAACACCATATATTTT | CASSLSGAGSGNTIYF
NA | TRBJ2-1 | TRBD2 | TRBV11-3 | TGTGCCAGCAGCCCGAGCGGGATTGAGCAGTTCTTC | CASSPSGIEQFF
NA | TRBJ1-4 | NA | TRBV7-8 | TGTGCCAGCAGCTTAGGCGGGGAAAAACTGTTTTTT | CASSLGGEKLFF
NA | TRBJ1-2 | TRBD1 | TRBV4-2 | TGTGCCAGCAGCCAAGGAGGGGACAGGGACGACTATGGCTACACCTTC | CASSQGGDRDDYGYTF
once | TRBJ2-1 | TRBD1 | TRBV7-9 | TGTGCCAGCAGCTCCACCTCAGGGGGCACCCCCTCGGGGGAGCAGTTCTTC | CASSSTSGGTPSGEQFF
NA | TRBJ1-2 | NA | TRBV9 | TGTGCCAGCAGCGTAGACCCTCGACAGAACTATGGCTACACCTTC | CASSVDPRQNYGYTF
NA | TRBJ2-1 | TRBD2 | TRBV6-4 | TGTGCCAGCAGTGTTTCCGCTAGCGGAGCGTTCAATGAGCAGTTCTTC | CASSVSASGAFNEQFF
NA | TRBJ1-1 | NA | TRBV14 | TGTGCCAGCAGCCGAAAGACAGGTGGGAACACTGAAGCTTTCTTT | CASSRKTGGNTEAFF
NA | TRBJ1-2 | NA | TRBV4-3 | TGCGCCAGCAGCCAAGATAGGGCGGGATGGGGTGGCTACACCTTC | CASSQDRAGWGGYTF
NA | TRBJ2-7 | TRBD1 | TRBV7-9 | TGTGCCACCCAAACACCGGGACAGCCGGACTTC | CATQTPGQPDF
NA | TRBJ2-7 | TRBD2 | TRBV19 | TGTGCCAGTAGTATAGGTCTAGCGGAGCACTACGAGCAGTACTTC | CASSIGLAEHYEQYF
few | TRBJ2-7 | TRBD2 | TRBV18 | TGTGCCAGCTCACCCAGCGGGGGGCCAAGTCTCAACTACGAGCAGTACTTC | CASSPSGGPSLNYEQYF
NA | TRBJ2-3 | NA | TRBV30 | TGTGCCTGGAGTAATGCAGGGATCGACACAGATACGCAGTATTTT | CAWSNAGIDTDTQYF
NA | TRBJ1-3 | NA | TRBV30 | TGTGCCTGGAGTGGGCCAGATCCTGGAAACACCATATATTTT | CAWSGPDPGNTIYF
once | TRBJ2-1 | NA | TRBV9 | TGTGCCAGCAGCGTAGTAGACTCCTACAATGAGCAGTTCTTC | CASSVVDSYNEQFF
NA | TRBJ1-3 | NA | TRBV7-6 | TGTGCCAGCAGCTTAGCCCCGACAGATTTACGAATTAGGAACACCATATATTTT | CASSLAPTDLRIRNTIYF
NA | TRBJ1-4 | NA | TRBV5-5 | TGTGCCAGCAGCGATACTACAGGGACCGCTTTTAATGAAAAACTGTTTTTT | CASSDTTGTAFNEKLFF
NA | TRBJ1-4 | TRBD1 | TRBV6-5 | TGTGCCAGCAGTCCGACAGGGTCGGGTAATGAAAAACTGTTTTTT | CASSPTGSGNEKLFF